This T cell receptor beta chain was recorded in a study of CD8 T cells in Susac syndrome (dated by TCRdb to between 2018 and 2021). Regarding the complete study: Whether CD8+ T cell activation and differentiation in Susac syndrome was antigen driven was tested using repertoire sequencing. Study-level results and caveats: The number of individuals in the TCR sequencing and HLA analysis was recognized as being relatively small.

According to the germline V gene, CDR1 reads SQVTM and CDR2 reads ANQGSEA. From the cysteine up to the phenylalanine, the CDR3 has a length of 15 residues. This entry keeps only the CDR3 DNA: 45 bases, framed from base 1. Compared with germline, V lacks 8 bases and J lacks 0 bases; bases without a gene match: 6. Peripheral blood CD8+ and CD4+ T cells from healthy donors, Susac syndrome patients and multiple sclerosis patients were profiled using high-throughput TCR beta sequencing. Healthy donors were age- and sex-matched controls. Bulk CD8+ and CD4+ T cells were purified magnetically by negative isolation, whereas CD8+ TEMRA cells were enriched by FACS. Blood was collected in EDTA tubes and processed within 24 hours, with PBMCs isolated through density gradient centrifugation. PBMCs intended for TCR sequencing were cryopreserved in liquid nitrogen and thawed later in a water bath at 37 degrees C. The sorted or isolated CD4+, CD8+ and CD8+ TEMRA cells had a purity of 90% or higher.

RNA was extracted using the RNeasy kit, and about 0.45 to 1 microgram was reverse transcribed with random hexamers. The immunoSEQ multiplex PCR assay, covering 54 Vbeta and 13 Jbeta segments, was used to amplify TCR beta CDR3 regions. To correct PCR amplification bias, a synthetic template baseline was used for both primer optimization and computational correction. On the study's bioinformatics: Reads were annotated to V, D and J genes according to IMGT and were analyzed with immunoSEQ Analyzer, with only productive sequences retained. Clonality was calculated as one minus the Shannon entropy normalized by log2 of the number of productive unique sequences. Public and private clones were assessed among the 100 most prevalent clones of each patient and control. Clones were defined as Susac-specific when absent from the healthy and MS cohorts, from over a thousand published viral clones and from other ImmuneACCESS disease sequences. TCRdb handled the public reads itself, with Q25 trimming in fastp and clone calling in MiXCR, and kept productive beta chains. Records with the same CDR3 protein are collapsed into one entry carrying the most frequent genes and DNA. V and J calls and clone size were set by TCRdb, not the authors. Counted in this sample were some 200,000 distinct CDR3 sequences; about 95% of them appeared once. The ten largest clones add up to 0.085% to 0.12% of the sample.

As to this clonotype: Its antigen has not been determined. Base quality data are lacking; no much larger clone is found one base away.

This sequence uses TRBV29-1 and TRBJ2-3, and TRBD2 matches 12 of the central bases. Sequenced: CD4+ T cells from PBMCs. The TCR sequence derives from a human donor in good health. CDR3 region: CSIRTSGMSTDTQYF. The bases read TGCAGCATCCGGACTAGCGGGATGAGCACAGATACGCAGTATTTT.